This entry describes one T cell receptor beta chain. These data belong to a study of blood T cell repertoires in COVID-19. About the study: Sample material is recorded as cDNA or gDNA derived from T cells, B-cell-depleted T cells, or PBMCs.

Only in-frame clones appear in the TCRdb table, and some are missing; sequencing was by immunoSEQ multiplex PCR. The repertoire holds a few hundred thousand clones, about 88% seen once, with 3% in the top ten. CDR3 length equals 14 residues. Germline values: CDR1 LNHDA, CDR2 SQIVND (reference sequence). Trimming shortened V by 5 bases and J by 1 base, and 11 bases separated the two germline ends. The clonotype originates from a human donor in a cohort sampled during active COVID-19. Sequenced: peripheral blood. This chain connects TRBV19 to TRBJ1-1; D gene uncertain. CDR3 sequence: CASSRGGTNTEAFF. The CDR3 nucleotides are TGTGCCAGTAGTCGGGGAGGTACGAACACTGAAGCTTTCTTT.